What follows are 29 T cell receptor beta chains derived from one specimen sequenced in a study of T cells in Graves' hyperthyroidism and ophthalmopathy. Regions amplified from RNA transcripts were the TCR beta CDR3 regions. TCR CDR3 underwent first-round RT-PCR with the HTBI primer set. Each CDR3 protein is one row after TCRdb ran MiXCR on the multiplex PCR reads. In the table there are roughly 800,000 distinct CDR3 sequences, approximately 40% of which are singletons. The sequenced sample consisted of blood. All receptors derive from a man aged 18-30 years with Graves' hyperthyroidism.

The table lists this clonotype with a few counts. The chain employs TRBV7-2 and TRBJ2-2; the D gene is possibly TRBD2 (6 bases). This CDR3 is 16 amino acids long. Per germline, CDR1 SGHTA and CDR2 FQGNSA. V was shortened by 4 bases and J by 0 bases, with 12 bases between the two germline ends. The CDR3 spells CASSSQGLANTGELFF. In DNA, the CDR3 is TGTGCCAGCAGCTCGCAGGGACTCGCGAACACCGGGGAGCTGTTTTTT. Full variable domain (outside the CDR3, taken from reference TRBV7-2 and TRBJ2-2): GAGVSQSPSNKVTEKGKDVELRCDPISGHTALYWYRQSLGQGLEFLIYFQGNSAPDKSGLPSDRFSAERTGGSVSTLTIQRTQQEDSAVYLCASSSQGLANTGELFFGEGSRLTVL.

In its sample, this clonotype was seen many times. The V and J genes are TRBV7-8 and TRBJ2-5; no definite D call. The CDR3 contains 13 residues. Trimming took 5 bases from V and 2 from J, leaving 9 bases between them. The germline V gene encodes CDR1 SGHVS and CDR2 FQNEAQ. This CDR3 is CASSPDWQETQYF. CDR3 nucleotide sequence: TGTGCCAGCAGCCCCGACTGGCAAGAGACCCAGTACTTC.

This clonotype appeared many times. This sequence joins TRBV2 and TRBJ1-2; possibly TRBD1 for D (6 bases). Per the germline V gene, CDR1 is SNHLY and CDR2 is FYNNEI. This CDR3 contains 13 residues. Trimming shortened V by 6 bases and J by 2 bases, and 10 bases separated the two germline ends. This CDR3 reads CASSGGQNYGYTF. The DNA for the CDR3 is TGTGCCAGCAGCGGAGGACAGAACTATGGCTACACCTTC.

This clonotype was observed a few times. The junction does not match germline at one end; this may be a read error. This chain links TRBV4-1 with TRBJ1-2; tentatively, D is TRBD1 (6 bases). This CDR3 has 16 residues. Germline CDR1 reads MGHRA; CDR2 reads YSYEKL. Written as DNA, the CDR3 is TGTGCCAGCAGCCAAGCAATCCAGGGGACTTCCTATGGCTACACCTTC. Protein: CASSQAIQGTSYGYTF.

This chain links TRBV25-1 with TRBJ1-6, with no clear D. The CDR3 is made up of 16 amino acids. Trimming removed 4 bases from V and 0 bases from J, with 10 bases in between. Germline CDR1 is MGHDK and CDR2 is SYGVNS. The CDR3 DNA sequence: TGTGCCAGCAGTGCTAGACTAAGCTCCTATAATTCACCCCTCCACTTT. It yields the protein CASSARLSSYNSPLHF. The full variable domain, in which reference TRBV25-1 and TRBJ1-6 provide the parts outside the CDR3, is EADIYQTPRYLVIGTGKKITLECSQTMGHDKMYWYQQDPGMELHLIHYSYGVNSTEKGDLSSESTVSRIRTEHFPLTLESARPSHTSQYLCASSARLSSYNSPLHFGNGTRLTVT.

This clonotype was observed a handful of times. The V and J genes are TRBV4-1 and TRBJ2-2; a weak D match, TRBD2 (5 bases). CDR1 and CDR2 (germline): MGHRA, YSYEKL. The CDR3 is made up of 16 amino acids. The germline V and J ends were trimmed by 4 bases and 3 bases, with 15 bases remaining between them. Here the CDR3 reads CASSLGLQSYTGELFF. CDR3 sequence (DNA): TGCGCCAGCAGCCTTGGACTCCAGAGCTACACCGGGGAGCTGTTTTTT.

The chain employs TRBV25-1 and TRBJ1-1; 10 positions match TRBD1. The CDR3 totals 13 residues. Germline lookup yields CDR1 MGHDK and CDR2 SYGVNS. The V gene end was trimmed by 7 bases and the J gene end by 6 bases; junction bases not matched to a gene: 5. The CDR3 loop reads CASKRTGGPEAFF. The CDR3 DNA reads TGTGCCAGCAAGCGGACAGGGGGGCCTGAAGCTTTCTTT.

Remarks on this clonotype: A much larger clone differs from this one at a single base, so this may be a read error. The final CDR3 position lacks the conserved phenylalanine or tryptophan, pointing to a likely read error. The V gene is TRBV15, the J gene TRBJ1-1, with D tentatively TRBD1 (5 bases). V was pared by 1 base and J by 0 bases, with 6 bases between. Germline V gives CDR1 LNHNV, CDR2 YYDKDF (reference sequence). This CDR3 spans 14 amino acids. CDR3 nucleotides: TGTGCCACCAGCAGAGGACAGTTGAACACTGAAGCTTTCCTT. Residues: CATSRGQLNTEAFL.

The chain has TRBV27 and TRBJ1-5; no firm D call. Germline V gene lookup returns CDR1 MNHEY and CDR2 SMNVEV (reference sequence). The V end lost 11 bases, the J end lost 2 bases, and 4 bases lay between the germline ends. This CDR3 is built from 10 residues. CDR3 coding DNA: TGTGCCGTGGGCAATCAGCCCCAGCATTTT. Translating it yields CAVGNQPQHF.

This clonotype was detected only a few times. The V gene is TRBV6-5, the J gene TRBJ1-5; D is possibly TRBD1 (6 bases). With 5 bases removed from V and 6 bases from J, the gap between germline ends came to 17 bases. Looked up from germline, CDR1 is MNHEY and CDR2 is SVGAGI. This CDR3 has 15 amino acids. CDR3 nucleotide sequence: TGTGCCAGCAGTGAGATTCGGGGGCGGGGTCAGCCCCAGCATTTT. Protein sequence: CASSEIRGRGQPQHF.

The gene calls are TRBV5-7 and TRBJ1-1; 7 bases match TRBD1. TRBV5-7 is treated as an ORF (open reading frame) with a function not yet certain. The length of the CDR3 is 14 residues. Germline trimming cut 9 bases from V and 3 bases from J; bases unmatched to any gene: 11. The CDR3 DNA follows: TGTGCCAAACAACCACAGGGGAGGGACACTGAAGCTTTCTTT. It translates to CAKQPQGRDTEAFF.

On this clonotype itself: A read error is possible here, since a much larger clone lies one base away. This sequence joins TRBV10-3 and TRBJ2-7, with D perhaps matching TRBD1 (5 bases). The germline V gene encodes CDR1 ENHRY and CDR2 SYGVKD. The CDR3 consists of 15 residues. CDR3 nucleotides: TGTGCCATCAGTGTATGGGGCTCACTCTCCTCCGAGCAGTACTTC. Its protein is CAISVWGSLSSEQYF.

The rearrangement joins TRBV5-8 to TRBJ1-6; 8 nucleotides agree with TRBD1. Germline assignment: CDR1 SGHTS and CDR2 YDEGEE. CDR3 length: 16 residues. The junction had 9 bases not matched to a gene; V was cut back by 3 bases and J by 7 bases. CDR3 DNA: TGTGCCAGCAGCTACAGGGGGTTGGTAGCAAATTCACCCCTCCACTTT. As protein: CASSYRGLVANSPLHF.

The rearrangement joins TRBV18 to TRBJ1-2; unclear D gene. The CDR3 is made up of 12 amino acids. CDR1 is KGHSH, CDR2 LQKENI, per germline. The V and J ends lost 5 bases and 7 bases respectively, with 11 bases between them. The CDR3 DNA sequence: TGTGCCAGCTCATCAGGATCTAGTGGCTACACCTTC. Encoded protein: CASSSGSSGYTF.

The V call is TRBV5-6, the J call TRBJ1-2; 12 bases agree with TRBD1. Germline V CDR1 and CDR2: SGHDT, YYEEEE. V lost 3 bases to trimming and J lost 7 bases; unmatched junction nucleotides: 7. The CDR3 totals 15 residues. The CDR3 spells CASSYGTGGWGGYTF. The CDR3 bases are TGTGCCAGCAGCTACGGGACAGGGGGCTGGGGTGGCTACACCTTC.

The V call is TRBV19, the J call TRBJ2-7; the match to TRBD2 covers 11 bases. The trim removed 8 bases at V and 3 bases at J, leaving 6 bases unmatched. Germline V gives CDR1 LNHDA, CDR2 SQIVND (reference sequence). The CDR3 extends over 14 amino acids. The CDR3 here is CASAGTSGDYEQYF. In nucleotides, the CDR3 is TGTGCCAGTGCAGGGACTAGCGGAGACTACGAGCAGTACTTC.

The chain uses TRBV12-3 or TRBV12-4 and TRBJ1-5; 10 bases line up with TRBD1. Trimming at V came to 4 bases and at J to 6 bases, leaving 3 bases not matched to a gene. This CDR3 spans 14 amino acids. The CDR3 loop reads CASSYGDRGQPQHF. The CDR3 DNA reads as TGTGCCAGCAGTTACGGGGACAGGGGTCAGCCCCAGCATTTT.

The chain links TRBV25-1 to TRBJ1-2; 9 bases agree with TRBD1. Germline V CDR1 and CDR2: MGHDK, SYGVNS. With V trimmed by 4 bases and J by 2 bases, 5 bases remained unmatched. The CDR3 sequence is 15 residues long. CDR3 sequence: CASSVRQGVNYGYTF. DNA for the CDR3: TGTGCCAGCAGTGTCAGACAGGGGGTAAACTATGGCTACACCTTC.

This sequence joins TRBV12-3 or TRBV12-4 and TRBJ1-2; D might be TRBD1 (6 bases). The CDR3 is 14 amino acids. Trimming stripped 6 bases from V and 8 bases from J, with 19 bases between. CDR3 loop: CASRIMGGAEGYTF. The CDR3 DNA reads TGTGCCAGCAGAATAATGGGGGGGGCGGAAGGCTACACCTTC.

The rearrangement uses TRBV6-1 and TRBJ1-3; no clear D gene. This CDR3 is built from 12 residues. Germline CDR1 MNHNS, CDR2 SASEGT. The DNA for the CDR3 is TGTGCTAGAGATCCGCCTGGAAACACCATATATTTT. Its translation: CARDPPGNTIYF.

The CDR3 here is CASSFGTSAFYEQYF. In DNA form, the CDR3 reads TGTGCCAGCAGCTTTGGGACTAGCGCCTTCTACGAGCAGTACTTC. The chain links TRBV5-6 to TRBJ2-7; 10 nucleotides agree with TRBD2. Trimming took 2 bases from V and 3 from J; bases not matched to a gene: 5. Germline CDR1 reads SGHDT; CDR2 reads YYEEEE. This CDR3 contains 15 residues. Drawing the rest from reference TRBV5-6 and TRBJ2-7, the complete variable domain is DAGVTQSPTHLIKTRGQQVTLRCSPKSGHDTVSWYQQALGQGPQFIFQYYEEEERQRGNFPDRFSGHQFPNYSSELNVNALLLGDSALYLCASSFGTSAFYEQYFGPGTRLTVT.

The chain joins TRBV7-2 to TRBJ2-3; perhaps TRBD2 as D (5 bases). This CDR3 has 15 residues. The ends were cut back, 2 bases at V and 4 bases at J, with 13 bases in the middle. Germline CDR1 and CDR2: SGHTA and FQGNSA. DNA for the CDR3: TGTGCCAGCAGCTTACGAAGCGGTAGTGCAGATACGCAGTATTTT. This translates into CASSLRSGSADTQYF.

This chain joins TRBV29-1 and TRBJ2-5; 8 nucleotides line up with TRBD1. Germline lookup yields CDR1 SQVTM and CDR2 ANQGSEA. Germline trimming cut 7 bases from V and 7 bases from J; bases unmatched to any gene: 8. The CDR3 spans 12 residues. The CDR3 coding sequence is TGCAGCGCCCGGACAGGGCGTGGGACCCAGTACTTC. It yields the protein CSARTGRGTQYF.

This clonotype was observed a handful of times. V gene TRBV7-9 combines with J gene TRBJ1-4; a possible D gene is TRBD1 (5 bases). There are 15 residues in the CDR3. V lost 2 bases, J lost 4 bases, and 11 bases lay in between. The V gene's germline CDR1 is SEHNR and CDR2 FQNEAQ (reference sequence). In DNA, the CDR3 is TGTGCCAGCAGCTTATTGGGGCAGAATAATGAAAAACTGTTTTTT. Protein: CASSLLGQNNEKLFF.

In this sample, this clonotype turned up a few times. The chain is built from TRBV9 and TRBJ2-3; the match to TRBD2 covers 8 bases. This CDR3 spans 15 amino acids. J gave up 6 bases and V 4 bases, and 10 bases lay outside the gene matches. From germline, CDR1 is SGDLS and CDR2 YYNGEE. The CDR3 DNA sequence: TGTGCCAGCAGCCCCCGGGAGGGAGGTACGGATACGCAGTATTTT. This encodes CASSPREGGTDTQYF.

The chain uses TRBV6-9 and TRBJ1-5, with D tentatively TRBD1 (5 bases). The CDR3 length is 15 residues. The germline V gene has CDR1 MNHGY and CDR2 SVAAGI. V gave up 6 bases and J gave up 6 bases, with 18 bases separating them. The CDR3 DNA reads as TGTGCCAGCAGAGTTGCGGGGGGTTGTAGTCAGCCCCAGCATTTT. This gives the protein CASRVAGGCSQPQHF.

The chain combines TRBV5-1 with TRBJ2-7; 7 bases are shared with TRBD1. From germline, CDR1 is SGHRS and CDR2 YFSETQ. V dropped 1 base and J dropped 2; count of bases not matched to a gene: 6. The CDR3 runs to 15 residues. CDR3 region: CASSLLTGRTYEQYF. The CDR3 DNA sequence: TGCGCCAGCAGCTTGCTGACAGGGCGAACCTACGAGCAGTACTTC.

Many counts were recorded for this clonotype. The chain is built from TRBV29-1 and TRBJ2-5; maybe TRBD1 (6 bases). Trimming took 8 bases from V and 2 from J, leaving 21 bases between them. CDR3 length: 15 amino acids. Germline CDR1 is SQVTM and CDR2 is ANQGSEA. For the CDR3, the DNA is TGCAGCTTTAACGGGATTATGGACAGACAAGAGACCCAGTACTTC. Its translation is CSFNGIMDRQETQYF.

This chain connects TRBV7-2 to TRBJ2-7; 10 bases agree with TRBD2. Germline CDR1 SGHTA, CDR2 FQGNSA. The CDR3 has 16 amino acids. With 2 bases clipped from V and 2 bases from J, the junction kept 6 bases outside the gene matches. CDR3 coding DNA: TGTGCCAGCAGCTTAAACCCCGGGACTAGCGCCTACGAGCAGTACTTC. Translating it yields CASSLNPGTSAYEQYF.